This T cell receptor (beta chain) was sequenced in a study of T cells in Graves' hyperthyroidism and ophthalmopathy. Trimming removed 6 bases from V and 4 bases from J, with 6 bases in between. Germline CDR1 reads WSHSY; CDR2 reads SAAADI. This CDR3 is 11 amino acids long. Only a few counts were recorded for this clonotype. The source material, RNA transcripts, was used to amplify TCR beta CDR3 regions. HTBI primers drove first-round RT-PCR of the TCR CDR3. Each CDR3 protein is one row after TCRdb ran MiXCR on the multiplex PCR reads. The sample lists 400,000 to 450,000 distinct CDR3 sequences; roughly 14% were seen once.

The TCR originated in a man aged 18-30 years with Graves' ophthalmopathy. Sequencing was performed on blood. The gene calls are TRBV10-2 and TRBJ2-5; tentative D call: TRBD1 (5 bases). CDR3: CASRQGETQYF. The DNA of the CDR3 is TGCGCCAGCAGGCAGGGAGAGACCCAGTACTTC.